This T cell receptor (beta chain) was retrieved from a study of T-cell memory formation after mild COVID-19 (TCRdb year 2021). At the level of the whole study: Most TCR sequence clusters were specific to one of the two donors. T-cell clones expanding and contracting after mild COVID-19 in a couple of donors were tracked by longitudinal TCRalpha and TCRbeta repertoire sequencing. The cohort was made up of two young adult volunteers, one female and one male, who were previously healthy. Overall results and qualifications from the work: Only a couple of mild cases were covered by the study, and larger cohorts that include severe cases with pre-infection samples were considered necessary. The second-wave clones that peaked on day 37 were not confirmed to be SARS-CoV-2 specific. Some responding clones were found in pre-infection memory, which suggests that pre-existing cross-reactive memory T cells took part in the SARS-CoV-2 response. Clones that contracted from day 15 to 85 showed balanced CD4/CD8 phenotypes, whereas a second wave of clones that expanded from day 15 to 37 leaned towards CD4+. Contracting CD4+ clones were located mainly in the CM and EM memory subsets, whereas CD8+ clones were found to be enriched in EMRA.

TCRdb shows the sequencer as Illumina NovaSeq 6000. TCRalpha and TCRbeta cDNA libraries were built by 5'RACE with constant-segment primers, adding sample barcodes and unique molecular identifiers. RNA was extracted from every sample with Trizol reagent. Library amplification was performed in two PCR steps, and a second sample barcode and Illumina TruSeq adapters were introduced in the second step. The libraries were sequenced on an Illumina NovaSeq using 2 x 150 bp paired-end reads. The published analysis was carried out like this. Reads were demultiplexed and collapsed into UMI-guided consensus sequences with migec v1.2.7. Using mixcr v2.1.11, UMI consensuses were aligned to TRA and TRB V and J templates and then assembled into clonotypes. Clonotypes were classified as expanded or contracted when called significant by both edgeR and NoisET, with noise models trained on biological replicates. edgeR calls used a false discovery rate-adjusted p below 0.01 and a log2 fold-change threshold of 1. As an exploratory analysis of dynamics, max-normalized trajectories of the 1000 most abundant clonotypes were examined with PCA combined with hierarchical clustering. Each responding clone was given a CD4 or CD8 phenotype based on the CD4+ and CD8+ repertoires, which had been sequenced separately. In TCRdb, the public reads were trimmed at Q25 with fastp and aligned with MiXCR, with productive beta chains retained. Each entry is one CDR3 protein sequence, shown with its most common DNA and genes. These V and J calls derive from TCRdb rather than the authors' analysis. Across this sample there are roughly 450,000 distinct CDR3 sequences, with 18% seen only once. The ten largest clones add up to roughly an eighth of the sample.

Ficoll-Paque density gradient centrifugation was used to isolate PBMCs. The germline V gene supplies CDR1 SGHVS and CDR2 FQNEAQ. Its CDR3 holds 12 amino acids, cysteine through phenylalanine. Left in the record is the CDR3 DNA by itself, 36 bases read in frame from the first base. About this clonotype itself: The clone's antigen remains unknown. Its ends do not fully match the called genes, so a read error is possible.

Sequencing was performed on PBMCs or a T cell subset sorted from them (not recorded which). This clonotype was obtained from an adult woman who had mild COVID-19 (a few samples of this study predate the infection). The sample titles of this study are shuffled in the database, so cell type and time point are left out; the donor was told from shared clones. This receptor chain uses TRBV7-8 and TRBJ2-5; the D gene is unclear. The CDR3 protein is CASSEFQETRYF. The DNA reads as follows: TGTGCCAGCAGCGAATTCCAAGAGACCCGGTACTTC.